Below are 2 T cell receptor beta chains sequenced from a single sample in a study of blood T cell repertoires in COVID-19. The protocol was immunoSEQ multiplex PCR, while the TCRdb copy is restricted to in-frame clones and leaves out a portion. This sample yields roughly 280,000 clones, of which 70% to 90% are seen a single time; about 3.5% belongs to the top ten. Input material: peripheral blood. These receptor sequences come from a man in his late teens or twenties with active or convalescent COVID-19.

The J gene is TRBJ1-3, the V gene TRBV5-6; D possibly corresponds to TRBD1 (5 bases). This CDR3 region has 15 residues. Germline V gives CDR1 SGHDT, CDR2 YYEEEE. The germline V and J ends were trimmed by 4 bases and 0 bases, with 11 bases remaining between them. The CDR3 is CASSPLGVSGNTIYF. CDR3 DNA sequence: TGTGCCAGCAGCCCCTTAGGGGTCTCTGGAAACACCATATATTTT. Filled out from reference TRBV5-6 and TRBJ1-3, the complete variable domain reads DAGVTQSPTHLIKTRGQQVTLRCSPKSGHDTVSWYQQALGQGPQFIFQYYEEEERQRGNFPDRFSGHQFPNYSSELNVNALLLGDSALYLCASSPLGVSGNTIYFGEGSWLTVV.

The chain has TRBV27 and TRBJ1-5, with D uncertain. This CDR3 comprises 15 residues. The germline CDR1 and CDR2 sequences are MNHEY and SMNVEV (reference sequence). Trimming removed 0 bases at V and 1 base at J, with 7 bases between. The CDR3 DNA reads TGTGCCAGCAGTTTATCCGGAGCGAGCAATCAGCCCCAGCATTTT. Translating gives CASSLSGASNQPQHF.